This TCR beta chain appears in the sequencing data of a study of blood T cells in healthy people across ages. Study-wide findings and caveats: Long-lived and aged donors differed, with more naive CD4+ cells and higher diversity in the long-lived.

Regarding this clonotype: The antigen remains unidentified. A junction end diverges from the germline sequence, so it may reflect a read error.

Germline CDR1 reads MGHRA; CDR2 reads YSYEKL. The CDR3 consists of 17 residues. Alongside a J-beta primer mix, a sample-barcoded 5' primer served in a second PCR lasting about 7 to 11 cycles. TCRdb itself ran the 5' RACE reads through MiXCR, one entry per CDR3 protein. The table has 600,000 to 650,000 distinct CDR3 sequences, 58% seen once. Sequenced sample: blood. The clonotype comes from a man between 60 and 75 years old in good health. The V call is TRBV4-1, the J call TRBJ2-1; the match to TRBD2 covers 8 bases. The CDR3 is CASSQGVGGASYNEQFF. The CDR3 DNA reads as TGCGCCAGCAGTCAAGGGGTCGGGGGGGCGTCCTACAATGAGCAGTTCTTC.